These 8 T cell receptor beta chains came from one sample sequenced in a study of tumor-infiltrating lymphocytes in primary liver carcinoma. The study extracted blood RNA from unsorted whole blood and also extracted germline DNA. TCR beta cDNA was made from roughly 450 ng total RNA with a constant-region primer. Slightly modified ARM-PCR with three nested multiplex PCR rounds yielded TCR beta libraries. The first two PCR rounds used TRBV1-TRBV30 primers with a Cbeta primer, roughly 10 cycles each. From the multiplex PCR reads, TCRdb called clonotypes with MiXCR, one entry per CDR3 protein. This sample has hundreds of thousands of distinct CDR3 sequences, with roughly three fifths found just once. Sequenced input: peripheral blood. The source of these receptors is a young woman with primary liver carcinoma and hepatitis B virus infection.

The count of this clonotype is one. This may be a read error: a much more frequent sequence differs by one nucleotide. The chain is built from TRBV6-6 and TRBJ2-1, with D possibly TRBD2 on 5 matching bases. Trimming removed 7 bases from V and 3 bases from J, with 10 bases in between. Germline V gene lookup returns CDR1 MNHNY and CDR2 SVGAGI (reference sequence). The CDR3 contains 13 residues. The CDR3 DNA follows: TGTGCCAGCAATAGCGAATTCTACAATGAGCAGTTCTTC. Protein: CASNSEFYNEQFF.

In DNA, the CDR3 is TGTGCCAGCAGTTACACGGCGGTTCCTGAAGCTTTCTTT. This gives the protein CASSYTAVPEAFF. V and J are TRBV6-2 or TRBV6-3 and TRBJ1-1; D is unclear. Germline assignment: CDR1 MNHEY and CDR2 SVGEGT. The CDR3 is 13 amino acids. The V and J ends lost 2 bases and 6 bases respectively, with 10 bases between them.

In its sample, this clonotype was seen once. This rearrangement joins TRBV14 to TRBJ2-2; a weak D match, TRBD1 (5 bases). V was trimmed by 8 bases and J by 4 bases, leaving 11 bases between them. The germline CDR1 and CDR2 sequences are SGHDN and FVKESK. This CDR3 is built from 13 residues. The CDR3 sequence is CASGRQTTGELFF. CDR3 sequence (DNA): TGTGCCAGCGGCCGACAGACCACCGGGGAGCTGTTTTTT.

The chain couples TRBV5-5 to TRBJ1-6, with 9 bases identical to TRBD1. The J segment lost 9 bases and the V segment lost 3 bases, leaving 7 bases of the junction unmatched. The CDR3 runs 15 residues. Germline V gene data show CDR1 as SGHKS and CDR2 as YYEKEE (reference sequence). The CDR3 spells CASSWDRQGGSPLHF. The DNA of the CDR3 is TGTGCCAGCAGCTGGGACCGACAGGGGGGTTCACCCCTCCACTTT.

On this clonotype: A read error is possible here, since a much larger clone lies one base away. V usage is TRBV28 and J usage is TRBJ2-5; possibly TRBD1 for D (5 bases). V was pared by 6 bases and J by 3 bases, with 11 bases between. CDR1 is MDHEN and CDR2 is SYDVKM in the germline V gene. The CDR3 length is 13 residues. The CDR3 bases are TGTGCCAGCAGGGCAGGGCCGGAAGAGACCCAGTACTTC. Translation: CASRAGPEETQYF.

The DNA for the CDR3 is TGTGCCAGCAGCTTGGGGACGGTCCCTAGCACAGATACGCAGTATTTT. This sequence encodes CASSLGTVPSTDTQYF. The chain joins TRBV5-4 to TRBJ2-3; D is unresolved. V lost 0 bases to trimming and J lost 0 bases, with 11 bases between them. Looked up from germline, CDR1 is SGHNT and CDR2 is YYREEE (reference sequence). The CDR3 spans 16 residues.

Remarks on this clonotype: Since a much larger clone is just one base distant, this may be a read error. The conserved phenylalanine or tryptophan normally closing the CDR3 is absent here, so this likely arose from a read error. The CDR3 DNA reads TGCAGCGCCGGGAATATGGCAGGGGACACTGAAGCTTTCTTA. Amino acids: CSAGNMAGDTEAFL. The chain links TRBV29-1 to TRBJ1-1, with D perhaps matching TRBD1 (6 bases). Looked up from germline, CDR1 is SQVTM and CDR2 is ANQGSEA. The CDR3 is 14 amino acids. Between the trimmed V and J ends, which lost 7 bases and 3 bases, there was a span of 18 bases.

This chain uses TRBV29-1 with TRBJ2-1; possible D gene TRBD2, 5 bases. CDR1 is SQVTM, CDR2 ANQGSEA, per germline. The CDR3 has 13 residues. Trimming stripped 7 bases from V and 10 bases from J, with 20 bases between. This chain's CDR3 is CSAGGASEREQFF. CDR3 nucleotide sequence: TGCAGCGCGGGCGGCGCCTCAGAGCGGGAGCAGTTCTTC.